A selection of T cell receptor beta chains follows, all from one sample in a study of T cell responses to AZD1222 COVID-19 vaccine. Only in-frame clones appear in the TCRdb table, and some are missing; sequencing was by immunoSEQ multiplex PCR. The table lists about 49,000 clones, roughly 84% of them singletons. Sequenced material: peripheral blood, taken on day 0 of MenACWY control vaccination. All receptors come from an adult in good health. The CDR3 runs from the conserved cysteine through the conserved F or W. D genes are given only for firm matches. Not every row has a clone size; where given, it reads once, few, many or a size class.

V: TRBV3-1/TRBV3-2; J: TRBJ1-1; D: -; size: many; CDR3: CASRDTAEAFF; DNA: TGTGCCAGCCGAGACACGGCGGAGGCTTTCTTT
V: TRBV28; J: TRBJ1-1; D: -; size: -; CDR3: CASGLDGLEAFF; DNA: TGTGCCAGCGGGTTGGACGGGTTAGAGGCTTTCTTT
V: TRBV15; J: TRBJ2-7; D: -; size: -; CDR3: CATSRYADPYEQYF; DNA: TGTGCCACCAGCAGATATGCTGACCCCTACGAGCAGTACTTC
V: TRBV7-9; J: TRBJ2-1; D: -; size: -; CDR3: CASSLGQPNYNEQFF; DNA: TGTGCCAGCAGCTTAGGTCAGCCGAACTACAATGAGCAGTTCTTC
V: TRBV7-2; J: TRBJ2-3; D: -; size: -; CDR3: CATKRAPSTDTQYF; DNA: TGTGCCACCAAGCGGGCGCCGAGCACAGATACGCAGTATTTT
V: TRBV9; J: TRBJ2-1; D: TRBD2; size: -; CDR3: CASSARLAGGEIRSNEQFF; DNA: TGTGCCAGCAGCGCCCGACTAGCGGGAGGAGAAATCCGAAGCAATGAGCAGTTCTTC
V: TRBV5-4; J: TRBJ2-1; D: TRBD1; size: -; CDR3: CASSPTSGTGKVNEQFF; DNA: TGTGCCAGCAGCCCCACGTCCGGGACAGGGAAGGTCAATGAGCAGTTCTTC
V: TRBV4-1; J: TRBJ2-4; D: TRBD1; size: large; CDR3: CASSEGQGAGAKNIQYF; DNA: TGCGCCAGCAGCGAGGGACAGGGGGCTGGAGCCAAAAACATTCAGTACTTC
V: TRBV9; J: TRBJ2-7; D: TRBD1; size: few; CDR3: CASSGIQGYEQYF; DNA: TGTGCCAGCAGCGGAATACAGGGGTACGAGCAGTACTTC
V: TRBV5-1; J: TRBJ2-1; D: -; size: few; CDR3: CASSPLVENNEQFF; DNA: TGCGCCAGCAGCCCGTTGGTGGAGAACAATGAGCAGTTCTTC
V: TRBV5-1; J: TRBJ1-1; D: -; size: -; CDR3: CASSLGVRLNTEAFF; DNA: TGCGCCAGCAGCCTGGGCGTCAGGTTGAACACTGAAGCTTTCTTT
V: TRBV12-3/TRBV12-4; J: TRBJ1-1; D: -; size: -; CDR3: CASSLAENTEAFF; DNA: TGTGCCAGCAGTTTGGCAGAGAACACTGAAGCTTTCTTT
V: TRBV6-5; J: TRBJ2-1; D: TRBD1; size: -; CDR3: CASSYGQVRGEQFF; DNA: TGTGCCAGCAGTTACGGACAGGTCAGGGGTGAGCAGTTCTTC
V: TRBV14; J: TRBJ2-7; D: -; size: -; CDR3: CASSPFPSPGLPFLPVQYF; DNA: TGTGCCAGCAGCCCATTCCCATCGCCGGGACTCCCCTTTTTGCCTGTGCAGTACTTC
V: TRBV3-1/TRBV3-2; J: TRBJ1-2; D: -; size: -; CDR3: CASRHPREGYTF; DNA: TGTGCCAGCAGACACCCCAGGGAAGGCTACACCTTC
V: TRBV7-9; J: TRBJ1-1; D: -; size: -; CDR3: CASSPSQAFF; DNA: TGTGCCAGCAGCCCCTCGCAGGCTTTCTTT
V: TRBV28; J: TRBJ1-2; D: -; size: -; CDR3: CASSPLRGYTF; DNA: TGTGCCAGCAGTCCCCTCAGAGGCTACACCTTC
V: TRBV28; J: TRBJ2-5; D: -; size: few; CDR3: CASSLFPSKSETQYF; DNA: TGTGCCAGCAGTTTATTCCCATCTAAGTCAGAGACCCAGTACTTC
V: TRBV25-1; J: TRBJ1-1; D: -; size: -; CDR3: CASSGVTEAFF; DNA: TGTGCCTCCAGTGGGGTAACTGAAGCTTTCTTT
V: TRBV5-4; J: TRBJ2-1; D: -; size: -; CDR3: CASSFEGVVYNEQFF; DNA: TGTGCCAGCAGCTTCGAGGGAGTGGTCTACAATGAGCAGTTCTTC
V: TRBV14; J: TRBJ2-2; D: -; size: -; CDR3: CASSRGREAGELFF; DNA: TGTGCCAGCAGCCGGGGCAGGGAAGCCGGGGAGCTGTTTTTT
V: TRBV27; J: TRBJ2-2; D: TRBD2; size: -; CDR3: CASTTKRERETGELFF; DNA: TGTGCCAGCACCACGAAGCGGGAGAGGGAGACCGGGGAGCTGTTTTTT
V: TRBV7-2; J: TRBJ2-7; D: -; size: -; CDR3: CASSFRTDSYEQYF; DNA: TGTGCCAGCAGCTTTAGGACAGACTCCTACGAGCAGTACTTC
V: TRBV11-2; J: TRBJ2-6; D: TRBD1; size: few; CDR3: CASSPTGGFGANVLTF; DNA: TGTGCCAGCAGTCCTACAGGGGGCTTTGGGGCCAACGTCCTGACTTTC
V: TRBV7-9; J: TRBJ1-2; D: TRBD1; size: -; CDR3: CASSPTGLDNYGYTF; DNA: TGTGCCAGCAGCCCGACAGGGCTAGATAACTATGGCTACACCTTC
V: TRBV5-1; J: TRBJ1-6; D: -; size: few; CDR3: CASSLLGANSPLHF; DNA: TGCGCCAGCAGCTTGCTGGGGGCTAATTCACCCCTCCACTTT